Presented here are 29 T cell receptor beta chains from one specimen sequenced in a study of CXCR3-negative and CXCR3-positive naive CD8 T cells. The authors prepared UMI-labeled TRB cDNA libraries by 5' RACE. TCRdb re-called the 5' RACE reads, yielding one record per CDR3 amino acid sequence without DNA. The sample totals about 40,000 distinct CDR3 sequences. The sequencing sample was made of naive CXCR3- CD8+ T cells from blood. Indicated subset: CD45RO-CCR7+CD27+CD95- naive CD8+ T cells lacking CXCR3 (TNR3-). These receptors originate from a human donor in good health. Some clones in this sample may be carry-over from other donors' samples.

The rearrangement uses TRBV28 and TRBJ2-5; TCRdb names TRBD1, which stays unverified in the absence of DNA. From germline, CDR1 is MDHEN and CDR2 SYDVKM. This CDR3 comprises 15 residues. CDR3 protein: CASSGRTGVGETQYF.

This clonotype is identified as medium-sized from frequency. This CDR3 reads CASSLDPQGDEQYF. The chain has TRBV7-9 and TRBJ2-7; the TRBD1 assignment by TCRdb is unverifiable without DNA. The length of the CDR3 is 14 residues. Per germline, CDR1 SEHNR and CDR2 FQNEAQ (reference sequence).

The chain recombines TRBV29-1 with TRBJ2-7; checking the TCRdb D call of TRBD2 is not possible without DNA. The CDR3 sequence is 13 residues long. The germline gives CDR1 SQVTM, CDR2 ANQGSEA. This chain's CDR3 is CSVDLGTAYEQYF.

The chain carries TRBV20-1 and TRBJ2-3; TCRdb's D call, TRBD1, is unchecked because there is no DNA. Germline V gives CDR1 DFQATT, CDR2 SNEGSKA (reference sequence). This CDR3 comprises 13 residues. CDR3 amino acids: CRQGGGTIDTQYF.

The J gene is TRBJ1-6, the V gene TRBV20-1. The CDR3 length is 15 residues. Germline V gene data show CDR1 as DFQATT and CDR2 as SNEGSKA (reference sequence). The CDR3 sequence: CSARGIEEDNSPLHF.

The rearrangement links TRBV29-1 to TRBJ1-1; lacking DNA, the TRBD1 call made by TCRdb goes unchecked. CDR1 SQVTM and CDR2 ANQGSEA come from the germline V gene. The CDR3 extends over 14 amino acids. CDR3: CSVIGGGADTEAFF.

The J gene is TRBJ2-7, the V gene TRBV12-3 or TRBV12-4. The CDR3 totals 13 residues. The CDR3 protein is CASSFGRSYEQYF.

The chain combines TRBV4-3 with TRBJ2-4; no DNA is available, so the TRBD1 call from TCRdb remains unchecked. CDR1 is LGHNA, CDR2 YSLEER, per germline. This CDR3 is 15 amino acids long. CDR3 residues: CASSRTGDAKNIQYF.

The rearrangement uses TRBV2 and TRBJ1-2; TCRdb's assignment of TRBD1 cannot be checked, as there is no DNA. Germline CDR1 is SNHLY and CDR2 is FYNNEI. The CDR3 sequence is 11 residues long. Here the CDR3 reads CASQGDYGYTF.

CDR3 protein: CSVVAATGELFF. The chain uses TRBV29-1 and TRBJ2-2. This CDR3 is 12 amino acids long. In germline, CDR1 is SQVTM, CDR2 ANQGSEA.

The rearrangement joins TRBV5-1 to TRBJ1-2; TCRdb's D call, TRBD1, is unchecked because there is no DNA. The CDR3 covers 16 residues. Germline lookup yields CDR1 SGHRS and CDR2 YFSETQ. This chain's CDR3 is CASSLAGSRQGDGYTF.

The gene calls are TRBV14 and TRBJ1-2; TCRdb's D call, TRBD1, is unchecked because there is no DNA. This CDR3 contains 15 residues. CDR1 is SGHDN and CDR2 is FVKESK in the germline V gene. The CDR3 region is CASSPPEVVYYGYTF.

The V gene is TRBV7-7, the J gene TRBJ2-5; TCRdb names TRBD1, which stays unverified in the absence of DNA. This CDR3 contains 15 residues. Germline V CDR1 and CDR2: SSHAT, FNYEAQ (reference sequence). The CDR3 region is CASSLASGSYETQYF.

V is TRBV15 and J is TRBJ2-2. Germline CDR1 and CDR2: LNHNV and YYDKDF (reference sequence). This CDR3 is built from 14 residues. CDR3 in amino acids: CATSRGATTGELFF.

J is TRBJ2-1 and V is TRBV4-1; without DNA, the TCRdb call of TRBD2 cannot be checked. CDR3 size: 17 residues. Germline V gene lookup returns CDR1 MGHRA and CDR2 YSYEKL. CDR3 region: CASSQAEGFDSYNEQFF.

CDR3 sequence: CSARDTSSPRGTTYEQYF. V and J are TRBV20-1 and TRBJ2-7; the D call of TRBD1 rests on TCRdb alone, since no DNA is present to check it. The length of the CDR3 is 18 residues. CDR1 and CDR2 (germline): DFQATT, SNEGSKA (reference sequence).

The CDR3 here is CASIEVGRDTYEQYF. The rearrangement links TRBV7-9 to TRBJ2-7; TCRdb's assignment of TRBD1 cannot be checked, as there is no DNA. The CDR3 is made up of 15 amino acids. Looked up from germline, CDR1 is SEHNR and CDR2 is FQNEAQ (reference sequence).

V gene TRBV15 combines with J gene TRBJ2-4. Germline V CDR1 and CDR2: LNHNV, YYDKDF (reference sequence). This CDR3 has 13 amino acids. The CDR3 loop reads CATSTGTKNIQYF.

The chain has TRBV3-2 and TRBJ2-5. TRBV3-2 is recorded as a pseudogene. This CDR3 is 13 amino acids long. The CDR3: CASSQPPQETQYF.

This chain connects TRBV6-6 to TRBJ2-7; without DNA, the TCRdb call of TRBD1 cannot be checked. The germline CDR1 and CDR2 sequences are MNHNY and SVGAGI (reference sequence). This CDR3 contains 15 residues. This CDR3 reads CASSLARGGPYEQYF.

The gene calls are TRBV29-1 and TRBJ2-3; TCRdb outputs TRBD1, but without DNA this stays unchecked. This CDR3 region has 14 residues. CDR1 SQVTM and CDR2 ANQGSEA come from the germline V gene. The CDR3 loop reads CSVYQWEGEDTQYF.

The chain recombines TRBV29-1 with TRBJ2-7; TCRdb selects TRBD2, and the lack of DNA leaves this call unchecked. Germline V gene lookup returns CDR1 SQVTM and CDR2 ANQGSEA. The CDR3 covers 12 residues. The CDR3 reads CSVHWQAGEQYF.

This chain links TRBV4-3 with TRBJ2-1. This CDR3 has 16 amino acids. Germline V gene data show CDR1 as LGHNA and CDR2 as YSLEER. The CDR3 spells CASSLRGGSSYNEQFF.

The chain couples TRBV25-1 to TRBJ1-2. The CDR3 length is 11 residues. The germline CDR1 and CDR2 sequences are MGHDK and SYGVNS. The CDR3 reads CASSEFDGYTF.

The chain couples TRBV12-3 or TRBV12-4 to TRBJ2-2. This CDR3 spans 14 amino acids. Here the CDR3 reads CASSLVGNTGELFF.

The chain links TRBV5-1 to TRBJ2-1. The CDR3 consists of 15 residues. Germline CDR1 reads SGHRS; CDR2 reads YFSETQ. CDR3 amino acids: CASSATGGSYNEQFF.

The gene calls are TRBV27 and TRBJ2-1; TCRdb calls TRBD2, which cannot be checked without DNA. There are 14 residues in the CDR3. CDR1 MNHEY and CDR2 SMNVEV come from the germline V gene (reference sequence). CDR3 protein: CASSFSGAYNEQFF.

CDR3 region: CATSSDRGLSTDTQYF. The gene calls are TRBV15 and TRBJ2-3; the TCRdb D gene call, TRBD1, has no DNA to confirm it. The CDR3 spans 16 residues. CDR1 LNHNV and CDR2 YYDKDF come from the germline V gene (reference sequence).

V usage is TRBV20-1 and J usage is TRBJ2-1; TCRdb names TRBD2, which stays unverified in the absence of DNA. Per the germline V gene, CDR1 is DFQATT and CDR2 is SNEGSKA (reference sequence). The CDR3 consists of 15 residues. The CDR3 is CSAPGSGVSYNEQFF.